The clone carrying this TCR beta chain has at least ten counts. Its antigen is unknown. These data are taken from a study of neurological immune-mediated disorders. MiXCR, applied by TCRdb to the 5' RACE reads, yields one record per CDR3 protein. The sample lists 30,000 to 35,000 distinct CDR3 sequences; approximately 4.1% were seen once. Study outcomes and limitations: HTLV-1-associated myelopathy displayed the greatest TCR clonal expansion, and multiple sclerosis exhibited the smallest, lower than that of healthy controls.

The germline CDR1 and CDR2 sequences are ENHRY and SYGVKD. The V end was cut by 10 bases, the J end by 2 bases, with 9 bases between. The CDR3 runs to 13 residues. This rearrangement joins TRBV10-3 to TRBJ2-6, with D uncertain. This clonotype was obtained from a woman aged 40-49 years in good health. Input material: CD4+ T cells from blood. The CDR3 spells CATGGPGANVLTF. The CDR3 DNA is TGTGCCACCGGCGGCCCTGGGGCCAACGTCCTGACTTTC.